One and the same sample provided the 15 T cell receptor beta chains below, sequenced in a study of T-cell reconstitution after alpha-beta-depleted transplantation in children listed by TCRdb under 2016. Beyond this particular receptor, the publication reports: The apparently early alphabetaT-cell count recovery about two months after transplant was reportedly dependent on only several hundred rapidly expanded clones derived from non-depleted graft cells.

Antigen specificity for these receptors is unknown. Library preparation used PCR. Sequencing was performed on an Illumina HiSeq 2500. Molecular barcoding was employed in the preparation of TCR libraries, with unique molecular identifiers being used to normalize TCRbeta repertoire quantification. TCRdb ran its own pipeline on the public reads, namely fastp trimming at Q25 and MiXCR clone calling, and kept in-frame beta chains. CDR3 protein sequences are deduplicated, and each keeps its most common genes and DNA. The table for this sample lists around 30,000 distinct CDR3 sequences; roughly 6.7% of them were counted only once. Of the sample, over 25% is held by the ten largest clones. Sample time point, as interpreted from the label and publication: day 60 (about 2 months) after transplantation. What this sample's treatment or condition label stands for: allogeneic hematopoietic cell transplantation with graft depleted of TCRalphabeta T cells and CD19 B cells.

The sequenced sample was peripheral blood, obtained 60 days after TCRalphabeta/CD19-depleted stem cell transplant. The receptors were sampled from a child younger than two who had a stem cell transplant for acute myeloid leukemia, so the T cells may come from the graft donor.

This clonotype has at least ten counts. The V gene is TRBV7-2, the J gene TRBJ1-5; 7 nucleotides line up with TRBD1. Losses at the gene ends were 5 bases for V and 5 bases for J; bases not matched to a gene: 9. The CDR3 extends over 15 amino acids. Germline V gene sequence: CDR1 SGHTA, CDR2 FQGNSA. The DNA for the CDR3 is TGTGCCAGCAGCCAAACTGGGACAGCATATCAGCCCCAGCATTTT. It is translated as CASSQTGTAYQPQHF.

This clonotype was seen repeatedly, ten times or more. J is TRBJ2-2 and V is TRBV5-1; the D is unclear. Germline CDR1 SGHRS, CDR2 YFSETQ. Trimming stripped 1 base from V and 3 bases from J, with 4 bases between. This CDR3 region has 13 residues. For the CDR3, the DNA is TGCGCCAGCAGCTTGCTCGACACCGGGGAGCTGTTTTTT. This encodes CASSLLDTGELFF.

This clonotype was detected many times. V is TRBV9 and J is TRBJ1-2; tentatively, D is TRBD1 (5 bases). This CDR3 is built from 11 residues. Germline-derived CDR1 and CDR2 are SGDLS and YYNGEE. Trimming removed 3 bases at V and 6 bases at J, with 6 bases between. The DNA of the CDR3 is TGTGCCAGCAGCGCCAGGGATGGCTACACCTTC. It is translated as CASSARDGYTF.

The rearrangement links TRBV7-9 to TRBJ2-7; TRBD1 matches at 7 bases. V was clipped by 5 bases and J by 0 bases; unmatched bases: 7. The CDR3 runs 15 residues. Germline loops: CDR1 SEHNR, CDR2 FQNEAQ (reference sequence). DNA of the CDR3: TGTGCCAGCAGCCCCACCGGGGACAGCTCCTACGAGCAGTACTTC. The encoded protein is CASSPTGDSSYEQYF. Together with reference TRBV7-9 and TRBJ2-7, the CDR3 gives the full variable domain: DTGVSQNPRHKITKRGQNVTFRCDPISEHNRLYWYRQTLGQGPEFLTYFQNEAQLEKSRLLSDRFSAERPKGSFSTLEIQRTEQGDSAMYLCASSPTGDSSYEQYFGPGTRLTVT.

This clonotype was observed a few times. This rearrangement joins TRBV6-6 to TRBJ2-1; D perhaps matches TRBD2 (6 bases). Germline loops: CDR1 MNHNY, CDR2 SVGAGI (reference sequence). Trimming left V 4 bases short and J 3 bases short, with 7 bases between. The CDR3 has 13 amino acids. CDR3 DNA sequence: TGTGCCAGCAGTTGGGAGGTCTACAATGAGCAGTTCTTC. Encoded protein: CASSWEVYNEQFF.

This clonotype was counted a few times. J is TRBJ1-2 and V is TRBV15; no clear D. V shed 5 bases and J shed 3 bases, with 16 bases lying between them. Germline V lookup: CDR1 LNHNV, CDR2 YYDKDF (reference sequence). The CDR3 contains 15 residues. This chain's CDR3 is CATSRAVGADYGYTF. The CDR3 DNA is TGTGCCACCAGCCGTGCCGTAGGAGCAGACTATGGCTACACCTTC. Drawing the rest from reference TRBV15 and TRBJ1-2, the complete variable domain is DAMVIQNPRYQVTQFGKPVTLSCSQTLNHNVMYWYQQKSSQAPKLLFHYYDKDFNNEADTPDNFQSRRPNTSFCFLDIRSPGLGDTAMYLCATSRAVGADYGYTFGSGTRLTVV.

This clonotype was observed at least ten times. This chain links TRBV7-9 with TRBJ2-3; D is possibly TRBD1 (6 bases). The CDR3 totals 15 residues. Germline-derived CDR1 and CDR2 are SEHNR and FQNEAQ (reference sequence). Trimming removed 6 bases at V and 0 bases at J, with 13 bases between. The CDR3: CASSSDSPSTDTQYF. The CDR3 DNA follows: TGTGCCAGCAGTTCGGACAGCCCTAGCACAGATACGCAGTATTTT.

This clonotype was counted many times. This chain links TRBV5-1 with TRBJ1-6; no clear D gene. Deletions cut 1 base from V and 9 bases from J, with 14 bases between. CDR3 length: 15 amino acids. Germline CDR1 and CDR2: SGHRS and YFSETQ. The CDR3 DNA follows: TGCGCCAGCAGCTTGAACGGTCCGGACCTTTCACCCCTCCACTTT. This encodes CASSLNGPDLSPLHF.

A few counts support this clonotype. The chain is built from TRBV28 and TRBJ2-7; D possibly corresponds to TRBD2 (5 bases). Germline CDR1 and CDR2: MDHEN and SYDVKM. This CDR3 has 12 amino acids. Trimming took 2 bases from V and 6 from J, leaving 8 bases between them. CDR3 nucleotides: TGTGCCAGCAGTTTAGGGGAGAGCGAGCAGTACTTC. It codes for CASSLGESEQYF.

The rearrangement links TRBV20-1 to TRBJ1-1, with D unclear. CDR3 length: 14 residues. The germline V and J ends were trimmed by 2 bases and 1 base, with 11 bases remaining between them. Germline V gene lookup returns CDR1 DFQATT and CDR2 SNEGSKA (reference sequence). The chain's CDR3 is CSARSPARNTEAFF. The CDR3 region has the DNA TGCAGTGCTAGATCCCCGGCACGGAACACTGAAGCTTTCTTT.

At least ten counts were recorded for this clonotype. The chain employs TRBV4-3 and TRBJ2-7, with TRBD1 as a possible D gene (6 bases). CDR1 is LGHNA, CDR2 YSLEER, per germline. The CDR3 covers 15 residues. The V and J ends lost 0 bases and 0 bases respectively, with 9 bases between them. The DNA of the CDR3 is TGCGCCAGCAGCCAAGAACAGGGCAGCTCCTACGAGCAGTACTTC. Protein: CASSQEQGSSYEQYF.

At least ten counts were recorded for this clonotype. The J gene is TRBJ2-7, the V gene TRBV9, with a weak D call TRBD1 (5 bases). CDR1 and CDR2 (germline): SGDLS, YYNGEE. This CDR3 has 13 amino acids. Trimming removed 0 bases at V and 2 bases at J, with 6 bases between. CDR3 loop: CASSVETAYEQYF. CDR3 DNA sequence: TGTGCCAGCAGCGTAGAGACAGCCTACGAGCAGTACTTC.

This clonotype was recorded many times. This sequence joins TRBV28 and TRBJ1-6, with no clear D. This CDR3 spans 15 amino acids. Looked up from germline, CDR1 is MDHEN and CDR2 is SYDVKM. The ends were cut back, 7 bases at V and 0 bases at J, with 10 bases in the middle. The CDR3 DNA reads TGTGCCAGCATCGACGCTTTCTCCTATAATTCACCCCTCCACTTT. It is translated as CASIDAFSYNSPLHF.

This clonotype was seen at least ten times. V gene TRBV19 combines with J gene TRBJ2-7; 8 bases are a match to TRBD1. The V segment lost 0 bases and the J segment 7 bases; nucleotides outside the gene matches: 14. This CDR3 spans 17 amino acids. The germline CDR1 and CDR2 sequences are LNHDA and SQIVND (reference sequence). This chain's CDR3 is CASSIEWGQATSREQYF. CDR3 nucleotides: TGTGCCAGTAGTATAGAGTGGGGACAGGCCACGTCTCGGGAGCAGTACTTC. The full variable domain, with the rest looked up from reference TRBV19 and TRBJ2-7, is DGGITQSPKYLFRKEGQNVTLSCEQNLNHDAMYWYRQDPGQGLRLIYYSQIVNDFQKGDIAEGYSVSREKKESFPLTVTSAQKNPTAFYLCASSIEWGQATSREQYFGPGTRLTVT.

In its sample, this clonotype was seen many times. CDR3 sequence: CASSPSSGENYEQYF. The CDR3 DNA reads TGTGCCAGCTCACCCTCTAGCGGGGAGAACTACGAGCAGTACTTC. The chain recombines TRBV18 with TRBJ2-7; TRBD2 matches 9 bases. V shed 3 bases, J shed 3 bases, and the junction held 6 bases outside the gene matches. Looked up from germline, CDR1 is KGHSH and CDR2 is LQKENI. CDR3 length equals 15 residues.